This entry is about one T cell receptor (beta chain). Its antigen remains unknown. Per the germline V gene, CDR1 is SQVTM and CDR2 is ANQGSEA. The ends were cut back, 4 bases at V and 3 bases at J, with 16 bases in the middle. The CDR3 length is 15 residues. TCRdb's table, derived via immunoSEQ multiplex PCR, lists solely in-frame clones and lacks some. This table has about 130,000 clones, over 75% appearing once. This sample is part of a study of T cell responses to AZD1222 COVID-19 vaccine. Study-wide findings and caveats: The study found Spike-specific TCR breadth and depth rose after two AZD1222 doses. Repertoire samples came only from after the peak T cell response.

The source was peripheral blood, collected on day 0 of AZD1222 vaccination. This TCR was recovered from an adult in good health. The J gene is TRBJ1-3, the V gene TRBV29-1; possible D gene TRBD1, 5 bases. CDR3: CSVAKSGVRGNTIYF. The CDR3 DNA sequence: TGCAGCGTTGCAAAATCGGGGGTCCGTGGAAACACCATATATTTT.